These 32 T cell receptor beta chains were sequenced from one sample in a study of shared clonotypes between healthy human individuals. Repertoires were generated with immunoSEQ multiplex PCR, while TCRdb's copy carries only in-frame clones and drops some. Here the sample spans around 720,000 clones, about 80% being singletons. The sample consisted of memory CD4+ T cells sorted from blood. Documented subset: CD45RA-negative fraction. The receptor source for this set is a woman in her thirties in good health.

The V call is TRBV5-1, the J call TRBJ2-3; D is ambiguous. V was clipped by 4 bases and J by 4 bases, with 13 bases between them. CDR3 length: 14 residues. Germline-derived CDR1 and CDR2 are SGHRS and YFSETQ. Here the CDR3 reads CASSISRMSDTQYF. For the CDR3, the DNA is TGCGCCAGCAGCATTAGCAGAATGTCAGATACGCAGTATTTT. The full variable domain, in which reference TRBV5-1 and TRBJ2-3 provide the parts outside the CDR3, is KAGVTQTPRYLIKTRGQQVTLSCSPISGHRSVSWYQQTPGQGLQFLFEYFSETQRNKGNFPGRFSGRQFSNSRSEMNVSTLELGDSALYLCASSISRMSDTQYFGPGTRLTVL.

This clone was detected once. V gene TRBV28 combines with J gene TRBJ1-5, with D possibly matching TRBD1 (5 bases). CDR3 length: 14 amino acids. Trimming removed 2 bases from V and 4 bases from J, with 9 bases in between. Germline V CDR1 and CDR2: MDHEN, SYDVKM. CDR3 coding DNA: TGTGCCAGCAGTTTAGATAACAGGAATCAGCCCCAGCATTTT. It encodes CASSLDNRNQPQHF.

This chain uses TRBV28 with TRBJ2-1; D possibly corresponds to TRBD1 (6 bases). Trimming removed 4 bases at V and 8 bases at J, with 18 bases between. Germline values: CDR1 MDHEN, CDR2 SYDVKM. The CDR3 has 15 amino acids. The CDR3 DNA is TGTGCCAGCAGTTCAAGCCCAGGGGATATCTATGAGCAGTTCTTC. It specifies CASSSSPGDIYEQFF.

This clone was seen only a few times. The chain combines TRBV5-1 with TRBJ2-3; TRBD2 matches at 7 bases. The CDR3 is 16 residues long. Germline CDR1 is SGHRS and CDR2 is YFSETQ. V lost 0 bases, J lost 1 base, and 5 bases stayed unmatched. The CDR3 reads CASSLELASGTDTQYF. CDR3 DNA sequence: TGCGCCAGCAGCTTGGAACTAGCGTCCGGCACAGATACGCAGTATTTT.

V usage is TRBV5-1 and J usage is TRBJ1-4; tentatively, D is TRBD1 (6 bases). From germline, CDR1 is SGHRS and CDR2 YFSETQ. The CDR3 covers 13 residues. V was shortened by 1 base and J by 8 bases, with 9 bases between the two germline ends. The CDR3 loop reads CASSLLRGEKLFF. The CDR3 DNA reads TGCGCCAGCAGCTTGCTTAGGGGGGAAAAACTGTTTTTT.

The chain joins TRBV11-3 to TRBJ2-1; D perhaps matches TRBD2 (5 bases). The ends were cut back, 5 bases at V and 6 bases at J, with 17 bases in the middle. The CDR3 sequence is 15 residues long. The V gene's germline CDR1 is SGHNT and CDR2 YENEEA. The CDR3 DNA reads TGTGCCAGCAGCAAAACCTCGAGGGCCGCCAATGAGCAGTTCTTC. Translated, it gives CASSKTSRAANEQFF.

J is TRBJ1-5 and V is TRBV28, with a weak D call TRBD1 (5 bases). The CDR3 is 12 amino acids. The V gene's germline CDR1 is MDHEN and CDR2 SYDVKM. V gave up 8 bases and J gave up 9 bases, with 14 bases separating them. The CDR3 reads CASALGVRPQHF. The CDR3 DNA follows: TGTGCCAGCGCCTTAGGGGTCAGGCCCCAGCATTTT.

This clone was seen once. The chain employs TRBV7-2 and TRBJ2-1; 12 nucleotides match TRBD2. The CDR3 is 16 amino acids. J lost 9 bases, V lost 0 bases, and 6 bases had no gene match. Germline loops: CDR1 SGHTA, CDR2 FQGNSA. The CDR3 loop is CASSLARTSGTGEQFF. The CDR3 nucleotides are TGTGCCAGCAGCTTAGCGCGGACTAGCGGGACGGGTGAGCAGTTCTTC.

The DNA for the CDR3 is TGTGCCAGCCAATTCCAGGGAAGGACAACTAATGAAAAACTGTTTTTT. Protein sequence: CASQFQGRTTNEKLFF. The genes are TRBV28 and TRBJ1-4, with D maybe TRBD1 (5 bases). The length of the CDR3 is 16 residues. Trimming left V 8 bases short and J 0 bases short, with 16 bases between. The germline V gene has CDR1 MDHEN and CDR2 SYDVKM.

V gene TRBV10-2 combines with J gene TRBJ2-7; no firm D call. Germline lookup yields CDR1 WSHSY and CDR2 SAAADI. Trimming stripped 3 bases from V and 5 bases from J, with 11 bases between. The CDR3 extends over 13 amino acids. CDR3 sequence: CASSDDEGHEQYF. CDR3 DNA: TGCGCCAGCAGTGATGACGAAGGCCACGAGCAGTACTTC.

V and J are TRBV5-4 and TRBJ2-2, with TRBD2 matching 7 bases. The length of the CDR3 is 17 residues. The J segment lost 0 bases and the V segment lost 0 bases, leaving 5 bases of the junction unmatched. Per the germline V gene, CDR1 is SGHNT and CDR2 is YYREEE (reference sequence). The DNA of the CDR3 is TGTGCCAGCAGCTTGGCCGTCAGCGGGACGAACACCGGGGAGCTGTTTTTT. The encoded protein is CASSLAVSGTNTGELFF.

The genes are TRBV29-1 and TRBJ1-5, with D uncertain. The germline V and J ends were trimmed by 7 bases and 3 bases, with 10 bases remaining between them. CDR3 size: 12 residues. Germline assignment: CDR1 SQVTM and CDR2 ANQGSEA. In nucleotides, the CDR3 is TGCAGCGCAGGAGGGAACAATCAGCCCCAGCATTTT. Its protein product is CSAGGNNQPQHF.

Concerning this clone: Other DNA sequences from this sample encode an identical CDR3 as well. V is TRBV19 and J is TRBJ2-3; 10 bases are shared with TRBD2. Trimming at V came to 9 bases and at J to 2 bases, leaving 5 bases not matched to a gene. The germline V gene has CDR1 LNHDA and CDR2 SQIVND (reference sequence). The CDR3 is 14 residues long. The CDR3: CASRTSGDTDTQYF. Written as DNA, the CDR3 is TGTGCCAGCCGGACTAGCGGTGACACAGATACGCAGTATTTT.

This sequence joins TRBV5-1 and TRBJ2-3, with 8 positions matching TRBD2. CDR1 is SGHRS and CDR2 is YFSETQ in the germline V gene. This CDR3 spans 18 amino acids. The J segment lost 0 bases and the V segment lost 4 bases, leaving 13 bases of the junction unmatched. The CDR3 DNA is TGCGCCAGCAGCACCGACTATACTAGCGGACTAAGCACAGATACGCAGTATTTT. Protein product: CASSTDYTSGLSTDTQYF.

The chain uses TRBV10-3 and TRBJ1-1; possible D gene TRBD1, 5 bases. This CDR3 has 14 residues. Germline CDR1 reads ENHRY; CDR2 reads SYGVKD. The V end was cut by 3 bases, the J end by 3 bases, with 11 bases between. This CDR3 reads CAISDLGTDTEAFF. DNA for the CDR3: TGTGCCATCAGTGACCTGGGGACGGACACTGAAGCTTTCTTT.

The chain has TRBV21-1 and TRBJ2-7; TRBD2, the D gene given by the table, was not confirmed from the DNA. TRBV21-1 is labeled a pseudogene. CDR3 length: 15 residues. CDR3 protein: CASSKGGDPSYEQYF. The CDR3 coding sequence is TGTGCCAGCAGCAAGGGAGGTGACCCTTCCTACGAGCAGTACTTC.

This chain links TRBV5-4 with TRBJ2-7; 12 bases map to TRBD2. Germline CDR1 and CDR2: SGHNT and YYREEE (reference sequence). With 10 bases clipped from V and 2 bases from J, the junction kept 7 bases outside the gene matches. CDR3 length: 14 residues. The CDR3 DNA reads TGTGCCGGGGGGACTAGCGGGCCCCCCTACGAGCAGTACTTC. Protein sequence: CAGGTSGPPYEQYF.

This clone was counted between two and nine times. In nucleotides, the CDR3 is TGTGCCAGCAGCCGGGGGGACACTGAAGCTTTCTTT. Translation: CASSRGDTEAFF. The chain has TRBV9 and TRBJ1-1, with TRBD1 as a possible D gene (5 bases). This CDR3 region has 12 residues. Germline-derived CDR1 and CDR2 are SGDLS and YYNGEE. Trimming shortened V by 4 bases and J by 3 bases, and 7 bases separated the two germline ends.

The chain is built from TRBV19 and TRBJ2-3, with TRBD1 matching 10 bases. The germline CDR1 and CDR2 sequences are LNHDA and SQIVND (reference sequence). V shed 4 bases, J shed 1 base, and the junction held 8 bases outside the gene matches. This CDR3 is built from 17 residues. The CDR3 DNA sequence: TGTGCCAGTAGTACCCGACAGGGGGCGGGAGGCACAGATACGCAGTATTTT. Translation gives CASSTRQGAGGTDTQYF.

To note about this clone: Since a far larger clone is one base different, this is likely a read error. Other DNA sequences within the sample encode an identical CDR3. The genes are TRBV7-2 and TRBJ2-1; TRBD2 aligns across 7 bases. J was trimmed by 0 bases and V by 4 bases; bases with no gene match: 3. The CDR3 covers 15 residues. Germline values: CDR1 SGHTA, CDR2 FQGNSA. The CDR3 loop is CASSSQRDSYNEQFF. The CDR3, as DNA: TGTGCCAGCAGCTCCCAGCGGGACTCCTACAATGAGCAGTTCTTC.

The DNA for the CDR3 is TGTGCCAGCAGCTCAGCCGGGACAGGGAGGGCATCCGGGGAGCTGTTTTTT. This codes for CASSSAGTGRASGELFF. This rearrangement joins TRBV5-4 to TRBJ2-2; the match to TRBD1 covers 9 bases. Germline trimming cut 3 bases from V and 6 bases from J; bases unmatched to any gene: 12. The CDR3 contains 17 residues. The germline gives CDR1 SGHNT, CDR2 YYREEE (reference sequence).

This clone turned up a few times. This sequence joins TRBV25-1 and TRBJ1-1, with 8 positions matching TRBD1. The J segment lost 0 bases and the V segment lost 4 bases, leaving 4 bases of the junction unmatched. Germline V gene sequence: CDR1 MGHDK, CDR2 SYGVNS. The CDR3 runs 15 residues. CDR3 sequence: CASSAGQALNTEAFF. The DNA of the CDR3 is TGTGCCAGCAGTGCGGGACAGGCCTTGAACACTGAAGCTTTCTTT.

CDR3 nucleotides: TGTGCCAGCAGTCCCTTGAACAGGGGCTTCATGAACACTGAAGCTTTCTTT. As protein: CASSPLNRGFMNTEAFF. This chain joins TRBV16 and TRBJ1-1, with 7 nucleotides matching TRBD1. V shed 6 bases, J shed 0 bases, and the junction held 13 bases outside the gene matches. The CDR3 length is 17 residues. CDR1 KGHSY and CDR2 FQNENV come from the germline V gene.

J is TRBJ1-3 and V is TRBV28; D might be TRBD1 (5 bases). CDR3 length: 15 residues. Looked up from germline, CDR1 is MDHEN and CDR2 is SYDVKM. Trimming stripped 1 base from V and 2 bases from J, with 9 bases between. The CDR3: CASSLLRGTGNTIYF. DNA of the CDR3: TGTGCCAGCAGTTTATTAAGGGGAACTGGAAACACCATATATTTT.

The genes are TRBV29-1 and TRBJ2-1, with 7 bases matching TRBD2. CDR1 is SQVTM, CDR2 ANQGSEA, per germline. This CDR3 is 12 amino acids long. Trimming removed 6 bases from V and 6 bases from J; junction bases left unmatched: 5. The CDR3 coding sequence is TGCAGCGTGGCGCGGGGGAGCAATGAGCAGTTCTTC. It codes for CSVARGSNEQFF.

This clone has only a few counts. This chain uses TRBV27 with TRBJ2-7; D is ambiguous. Germline CDR1 is MNHEY and CDR2 is SMNVEV (reference sequence). CDR3 size: 17 residues. V was shortened by 4 bases and J by 3 bases, with 22 bases between the two germline ends. The DNA for the CDR3 is TGTGCCAGCAGTTCCCGCCAAGGAATATTCCAGATCTACGAGCAGTACTTC. Protein product: CASSSRQGIFQIYEQYF.

This clone came up once. The chain uses TRBV11-3 and TRBJ1-1; tentatively, D is TRBD1 (5 bases). V was shortened by 5 bases and J by 3 bases, with 7 bases between the two germline ends. The V gene's germline CDR1 is SGHNT and CDR2 YENEEA. The CDR3 runs to 12 residues. Here the CDR3 DNA reads TGTGCCAGCAGCCGGGGGGACACTGAAGCTTTCTTT. Its protein is CASSRGDTEAFF.

This clone was observed a few times. The chain uses TRBV29-1 and TRBJ1-2, with D hard to call. The V gene's germline CDR1 is SQVTM and CDR2 ANQGSEA. Trimming removed 5 bases at V and 7 bases at J, with 14 bases between. The CDR3 length is 12 residues. CDR3 coding DNA: TGCAGCGTTCTTCGCCTAGCTCGTGGCTACACCTTC. Its protein is CSVLRLARGYTF. The full variable domain, its missing parts supplied by reference TRBV29-1 and TRBJ1-2, is SAVISQKPSRDICQRGTSLTIQCQVDSQVTMMFWYRQQPGQSLTLIATANQGSEATYESGFVIDKFPISRPNLTFSTLTVSNMSPEDSSIYLCSVLRLARGYTFGSGTRLTVV.

The chain joins TRBV6-6 to TRBJ1-1, with 8 bases aligning to TRBD1. Germline V CDR1 and CDR2: MNHNY, SVGAGI (reference sequence). The CDR3 spans 11 residues. The trim removed 6 bases at V and 8 bases at J, leaving 2 bases unmatched. The CDR3 nucleotides are TGTGCCAGCAGGAGGACAGGGGAAGCTTTCTTT. Its translation: CASRRTGEAFF.

V gene TRBV27 combines with J gene TRBJ1-6, with D unresolved. The length of the CDR3 is 16 residues. The germline V and J ends were trimmed by 5 bases and 2 bases, with 13 bases remaining between them. Germline values: CDR1 MNHEY, CDR2 SMNVEV (reference sequence). CDR3: CASSPRGGTYNSPLHF. The CDR3 coding sequence is TGTGCCAGCAGTCCCCGTGGCGGGACCTATAATTCACCCCTCCACTTT.

This clone was seen only once. This chain connects TRBV11-2 to TRBJ1-2, with no clear D. Trimming removed 4 bases at V and 4 bases at J, with 10 bases between. CDR3 size: 13 residues. CDR1 is SGHAT, CDR2 FQNNGV, per germline. CDR3 residues: CASSWEGSYGYTF. The CDR3 nucleotides are TGTGCCAGCAGCTGGGAGGGCAGCTATGGCTACACCTTC.

The chain links TRBV27 to TRBJ2-2; 7 nucleotides match TRBD1. The CDR3 is 11 residues long. V was pared by 8 bases and J by 6 bases, with 0 bases of the junction left unmatched. CDR1 and CDR2 from the germline V gene are MNHEY and SMNVEV (reference sequence). CDR3 coding DNA: TGTGCCAGCCAGGGGGCCGGGGAGCTGTTTTTT. Encoded protein: CASQGAGELFF.